These 30 T cell receptor beta chains were all obtained from the same sample, sequenced in a study of radiotherapy plus CTLA-4 blockade in lung cancer. The protocol was immunoSEQ multiplex PCR, while the TCRdb copy is restricted to in-frame clones and leaves out a portion. Here the sample spans 75,000 to 100,000 clones, roughly 88% being singletons. This specimen was peripheral blood, taken from a patient treated with radiotherapy plus ipilimumab. These receptors were obtained from a human donor with non-small cell lung cancer that progressed on radiotherapy plus ipilimumab.

This clone was seen a single time. V is TRBV11-3 and J is TRBJ2-5; 10 bases fit TRBD2. This CDR3 is built from 16 residues. The germline V gene encodes CDR1 SGHNT and CDR2 YENEEA. The trim removed 5 bases at V and 5 bases at J, leaving 11 bases unmatched. The CDR3 region is CASSPQSGRASETQYF. Here the CDR3 DNA reads TGTGCCAGCAGCCCCCAGAGCGGGAGGGCCTCGGAGACCCAGTACTTC.

The chain links TRBV6-6 to TRBJ2-7; D may be TRBD2 (5 bases). Germline V gene sequence: CDR1 MNHNY, CDR2 SVGAGI (reference sequence). V dropped 6 bases and J dropped 3 bases, with 15 bases sitting between them. The CDR3 totals 14 residues. The CDR3 nucleotides read TGTGCCAGCAGCACCCTCCGGACTGGCTACGAGCAGTACTTC. It codes for CASSTLRTGYEQYF.

This CDR3 reads CASSYSDSGRREQYF. The DNA of the CDR3 is TGTGCCAGCAGTTACTCTGACAGCGGGAGACGCGAGCAGTACTTC. The rearrangement uses TRBV6-5 and TRBJ2-7, with 8 bases fitting TRBD2. The J segment lost 6 bases and the V segment lost 0 bases, leaving 7 bases of the junction unmatched. The CDR3 is 15 residues long. The germline CDR1 and CDR2 sequences are MNHEY and SVGAGI.

The chain carries TRBV2 and TRBJ1-2, with unresolved D. Germline V gives CDR1 SNHLY, CDR2 FYNNEI. The CDR3 is 14 residues long. V lost 3 bases and J lost 5, with 13 bases in between. CDR3 loop: CASSDDRDGYGYTF. The CDR3 bases are TGTGCCAGCAGTGACGATCGGGATGGGTATGGCTACACCTTC.

This clone was found a few times. The CDR3 DNA is TGTGCCAGTAGACCTAGCGGTTCCTACGAGCAGTACTTC. Translating gives CASRPSGSYEQYF. The V and J genes are TRBV19 and TRBJ2-7; TRBD2 matches 7 bases. The junction had 3 bases not matched to a gene; V was cut back by 6 bases and J by 1 base. This CDR3 is built from 13 residues. Germline V lookup: CDR1 LNHDA, CDR2 SQIVND (reference sequence).

The chain carries TRBV6-1 and TRBJ2-4, with 8 bases that match TRBD1. V dropped 5 bases and J dropped 4; count of bases not matched to a gene: 7. CDR1 and CDR2 from the germline V gene are MNHNS and SASEGT. The CDR3 runs to 15 residues. The CDR3 nucleotides read TGTGCCAGCAGTCAGGGGGCCAGTGGGAAAAACATTCAGTACTTC. This encodes CASSQGASGKNIQYF.

The chain recombines TRBV6-5 with TRBJ2-5; 7 bases are a match to TRBD1. The CDR3 is 13 residues long. Germline CDR1 MNHEY, CDR2 SVGAGI. Germline trimming cut 8 bases from V and 5 bases from J; bases unmatched to any gene: 8. Here the CDR3 DNA reads TGTGCCAGCCACAGACAGGGCGAGGAGACCCAGTACTTC. Its translation: CASHRQGEETQYF.

The chain joins TRBV10-3 to TRBJ2-7, with D perhaps assigned TRBD1 or TRBD2 (5 bases each). The CDR3 has 13 residues. With 6 bases removed from V and 6 bases from J, the gap between germline ends came to 15 bases. Per the germline V gene, CDR1 is ENHRY and CDR2 is SYGVKD. CDR3 bases: TGTGCCATCAGGGCCCCGAAGGGGAGCGAGCAGTACTTC. The encoded protein is CAIRAPKGSEQYF.

J is TRBJ1-2 and V is TRBV10-3; 8 positions match TRBD1. V lost 0 bases, J lost 7 bases, and 4 bases stayed unmatched. The CDR3 is made up of 14 amino acids. Germline values: CDR1 ENHRY, CDR2 SYGVKD. The CDR3: CAISESDRVAGYTF. The CDR3 DNA reads TGTGCCATCAGTGAGTCGGACAGGGTAGCTGGCTACACCTTC.

This chain connects TRBV27 to TRBJ1-2; D perhaps matches TRBD1 (5 bases). V was clipped by 6 bases and J by 4 bases, with 18 bases between them. This CDR3 has 15 residues. Germline CDR1 reads MNHEY; CDR2 reads SMNVEV (reference sequence). Written as DNA, the CDR3 is TGTGCCAGCAGCCGCGGGGGGGGTACATTCTATGGCTACACCTTC. Residues: CASSRGGGTFYGYTF.

This sequence joins TRBV27 and TRBJ1-1; 8 bases match TRBD1. Germline V lookup: CDR1 MNHEY, CDR2 SMNVEV (reference sequence). CDR3 length equals 14 residues. The trim removed 6 bases at V and 6 bases at J, leaving 9 bases unmatched. This chain's CDR3 is CASRPATGEPEAFF. CDR3 sequence (DNA): TGTGCCAGCAGACCCGCGACAGGGGAGCCTGAAGCTTTCTTT.

The chain couples TRBV9 to TRBJ1-2, with 8 bases that match TRBD1. Germline-derived CDR1 and CDR2 are SGDLS and YYNGEE. J was trimmed by 4 bases and V by 3 bases; bases with no gene match: 5. CDR3 length equals 14 residues. CDR3 coding DNA: TGTGCCAGCAGCGGCGGACAGGGCGTCTATGGCTACACCTTC. It translates to CASSGGQGVYGYTF.

The chain employs TRBV5-1 and TRBJ2-3, with D perhaps TRBD1 or TRBD2 (5 bases each). CDR3 size: 15 residues. Trimming shortened V by 9 bases and J by 6 bases, and 23 bases separated the two germline ends. In germline, CDR1 is SGHRS, CDR2 YFSETQ. The CDR3 is CATSHGGSVADTQYF. CDR3 DNA sequence: TGCGCCACCTCGCATGGGGGTTCCGTGGCCGATACGCAGTATTTT. Variable domain in full (rest from reference TRBV5-1 and TRBJ2-3): KAGVTQTPRYLIKTRGQQVTLSCSPISGHRSVSWYQQTPGQGLQFLFEYFSETQRNKGNFPGRFSGRQFSNSRSEMNVSTLELGDSALYLCATSHGGSVADTQYFGPGTRLTVL.

The chain is built from TRBV5-5 and TRBJ2-4; 9 bases fit TRBD2. Looked up from germline, CDR1 is SGHKS and CDR2 is YYEKEE (reference sequence). V shed 0 bases, J shed 7 bases, and the junction held 8 bases outside the gene matches. This CDR3 region has 16 residues. CDR3 loop: CASSLGAGGNENIQYF. For the CDR3, the DNA is TGTGCCAGCAGCTTGGGTGCGGGAGGGAACGAGAACATTCAGTACTTC.

CDR3 in amino acids: CASRSTGVAEQYF. The CDR3 DNA reads as TGTGCCAGCAGGTCTACAGGGGTGGCCGAGCAGTACTTC. This chain connects TRBV11-3 to TRBJ2-7, with 7 bases that match TRBD1. The germline V gene encodes CDR1 SGHNT and CDR2 YENEEA. This CDR3 has 13 residues. Unmatched junction bases numbered 8, after V lost 6 bases and J lost 6 bases.

In its sample, this clone was seen once. The CDR3 nucleotides are TGTGCCAGCAGTGACCGACAGGGGGCGCGTGGCTACACCTTC. Its protein is CASSDRQGARGYTF. The chain uses TRBV6-1 and TRBJ1-2; TRBD1 matches at 10 bases. Germline trimming cut 3 bases from V and 7 bases from J; bases unmatched to any gene: 5. CDR3 size: 14 residues. CDR1 and CDR2 from the germline V gene are MNHNS and SASEGT.

This sequence joins TRBV19 and TRBJ2-1, with D hard to call. CDR3 size: 12 residues. The ends were cut back, 5 bases at V and 5 bases at J, with 7 bases in the middle. The germline V gene has CDR1 LNHDA and CDR2 SQIVND (reference sequence). The CDR3 DNA reads as TGTGCCAGTAGTTGGCTGGACAATGAGCAGTTCTTC. The encoded protein is CASSWLDNEQFF.

Concerning this clone: Within the sample, other DNA sequences also encode this same CDR3. The V call is TRBV7-2, the J call TRBJ2-7; 7 positions match TRBD2. The CDR3 is 16 residues long. The V and J ends lost 3 bases and 4 bases, in that order; junction bases with no gene match: 12. CDR1 SGHTA and CDR2 FQGNSA come from the germline V gene. CDR3 DNA: TGTGCCAGCAGCTTCGCGGGCAGCGGGATTTGGTACGAGCAGTACTTC. It encodes CASSFAGSGIWYEQYF.

CDR3 nucleotide sequence: TGCAGCGTGTGGAGCTCTGGGGCCAACGTCCTGACTTTC. This translates into CSVWSSGANVLTF. The V call is TRBV29-1, the J call TRBJ2-6, with no clear D. The V gene's germline CDR1 is SQVTM and CDR2 ANQGSEA. This CDR3 spans 13 amino acids. V shed 6 bases and J shed 0 bases, with 6 bases lying between them.

The rearrangement links TRBV2 to TRBJ1-1; D may be TRBD1 (5 bases). Germline CDR1 and CDR2: SNHLY and FYNNEI. Trimming cost V 6 bases and J 4 bases, with 15 bases left between them. CDR3 size: 14 residues. CDR3 nucleotide sequence: TGTGCCAGCAGGCTGGGGAGGGGTGGCACTGAAGCTTTCTTT. Translation gives CASRLGRGGTEAFF.

The chain carries TRBV10-3 and TRBJ1-1, with D possibly matching TRBD1 (5 bases). V was clipped by 0 bases and J by 4 bases, with 9 bases between them. The length of the CDR3 is 14 residues. CDR1 is ENHRY and CDR2 is SYGVKD in the germline V gene. CDR3 coding DNA: TGTGCCATCAGTGAGTCAGGGGAAGTCACTGAAGCTTTCTTT. Protein: CAISESGEVTEAFF.

The rearrangement uses TRBV6-5 and TRBJ1-1; TRBD1 matches 7 bases. CDR1 is MNHEY and CDR2 is SVGAGI in the germline V gene. The J segment lost 0 bases and the V segment lost 7 bases, leaving 5 bases of the junction unmatched. The CDR3 consists of 14 residues. CDR3 sequence: CASTPDRVNTEAFF. CDR3 DNA: TGTGCCAGCACCCCTGACAGGGTGAACACTGAAGCTTTCTTT.

This chain joins TRBV7-9 and TRBJ2-1; 7 nucleotides line up with TRBD2. The junction had 7 bases not matched to a gene; V was cut back by 7 bases and J by 7 bases. The CDR3 extends over 13 amino acids. The germline V gene encodes CDR1 SEHNR and CDR2 FQNEAQ (reference sequence). The CDR3 DNA sequence: TGTGCCAGCACCGAGCAAGCGGGGAATGAGCAGTTCTTC. It is translated as CASTEQAGNEQFF.

V and J are TRBV5-1 and TRBJ2-7, with 9 bases matching TRBD2. With V trimmed by 4 bases and J by 3 bases, 14 bases remained unmatched. This CDR3 region has 17 residues. Germline V gene sequence: CDR1 SGHRS, CDR2 YFSETQ. This chain's CDR3 is CASSPGLASLPVYEQYF. CDR3 coding DNA: TGCGCCAGCAGCCCGGGACTAGCCTCACTACCGGTCTACGAGCAGTACTTC.

The rearrangement joins TRBV30 to TRBJ2-3; 9 nucleotides match TRBD2. The junction had 12 bases not matched to a gene; V was cut back by 0 bases and J by 2 bases. The CDR3 totals 18 residues. Germline V gives CDR1 GTSNPN, CDR2 SVGIG (reference sequence). CDR3 DNA: TGTGCCTGGAGTGTACGTAGCGGGGGTTTAGGTTACACAGATACGCAGTATTTT. Translation gives CAWSVRSGGLGYTDTQYF.

The chain couples TRBV5-5 to TRBJ1-1; D possibly corresponds to TRBD1 (5 bases). V was trimmed by 4 bases and J by 4 bases, leaving 20 bases between them. Germline values: CDR1 SGHKS, CDR2 YYEKEE (reference sequence). The CDR3 extends over 16 amino acids. As DNA, the CDR3 is TGTGCCAGCAGCGGAGCAGGGACGGCAGTCGGCACTGAAGCTTTCTTT. Its translation is CASSGAGTAVGTEAFF.

The gene calls are TRBV9 and TRBJ2-5; 7 nucleotides align to TRBD2. V dropped 0 bases and J dropped 1; count of bases not matched to a gene: 9. This CDR3 region has 17 residues. Germline CDR1 is SGDLS and CDR2 is YYNGEE. The CDR3 DNA follows: TGTGCCAGCAGCGTAGGGGGGGGAGTCCTACCCCAAGAGACCCAGTACTTC. This sequence encodes CASSVGGGVLPQETQYF.

This clone has only a few counts. The CDR3 nucleotides are TGTGCCAGCAGCCAAGTCTTAGACAATTGGGTGGATACGCAGTATTTT. Translated, it gives CASSQVLDNWVDTQYF. V usage is TRBV14 and J usage is TRBJ2-3, with unresolved D. V was shortened by 1 base and J by 6 bases, with 17 bases between the two germline ends. Germline V gives CDR1 SGHDN, CDR2 FVKESK. CDR3 length equals 16 residues.

The chain couples TRBV6-5 to TRBJ1-2; D uncertain. CDR3 length: 16 amino acids. V lost 3 bases, J lost 0 bases, and 14 bases lay in between. Germline values: CDR1 MNHEY, CDR2 SVGAGI. CDR3 amino acids: CASSYSLGMANYGYTF. The CDR3, as DNA: TGTGCCAGCAGTTATAGCTTGGGGATGGCTAACTATGGCTACACCTTC.

The V and J genes are TRBV30 and TRBJ1-1; no firm D call. Between the trimmed V and J ends, which lost 2 bases and 6 bases, there was a span of 10 bases. The germline V gene encodes CDR1 GTSNPN and CDR2 SVGIG (reference sequence). This CDR3 region has 12 residues. The CDR3, as DNA: TGTGCCTGGAGTTTGGGATTGGCTGAAGCTTTCTTT. Amino acids: CAWSLGLAEAFF.